These 9 T cell receptor beta chains originate from one sample sequenced in a study of a mutant IDH1 vaccine in newly diagnosed glioma. Time point of the sample: week 23, last vaccination. One vaccine dose held 300 ug of mutant IDH1 20-mer peptide and came with topical imiquimod. TCRdb's table, derived via immunoSEQ multiplex PCR, lists solely in-frame clones and lacks some. In the table there are 30,000 to 40,000 clones, around 81% of which are singletons. No cognate antigen is known for these TCRs. Here the sequenced sample was PBMCs, taken from a glioma patient whose treatment included an IDH1 peptide vaccine. These TCRs come from a man in his forties or fifties with glioma.

V is TRBV4-3 and J is TRBJ1-4, with a weak D call TRBD1 (6 bases). This CDR3 region has 14 residues. Trimming pared 0 bases from V and 6 bases from J, leaving 8 bases between. Germline values: CDR1 LGHNA, CDR2 YSLEER. The CDR3: CASSQEGTHEKLFF. CDR3 bases: TGCGCCAGCAGCCAAGAAGGGACACATGAAAAACTGTTTTTT.

V gene TRBV9 combines with J gene TRBJ2-1; tentative D call: TRBD2 (6 bases). V lost 0 bases and J lost 6, with 13 bases in between. Per germline, CDR1 SGDLS and CDR2 YYNGEE. The CDR3 is 15 residues long. The CDR3 DNA follows: TGTGCCAGCAGCGTAGGCCTAGCGTCTGGCAATGAGCAGTTCTTC. Amino acids: CASSVGLASGNEQFF. The variable domain in full, with the rest retrieved from reference TRBV9 and TRBJ2-1, is DSGVTQTPKHLITATGQRVTLRCSPRSGDLSVYWYQQSLDQGLQFLIQYYNGEERAKGNILERFSAQQFPDLHSELNLSSLELGDSALYFCASSVGLASGNEQFFGPGTRLTVL.

V usage is TRBV5-4 and J usage is TRBJ1-2; no clear D. CDR1 SGHNT and CDR2 YYREEE come from the germline V gene (reference sequence). V lost 0 bases, J lost 0 bases, and 12 bases lay in between. The CDR3 is 16 amino acids. The CDR3 bases are TGTGCCAGCAGCTTGGGCGCCGGGGTAGCTAACTATGGCTACACCTTC. Translating it yields CASSLGAGVANYGYTF.

This clone has only a few counts. The rearrangement joins TRBV7-2 to TRBJ1-1; D is possibly TRBD1 (6 bases). Trimming took 5 bases from V and 4 from J, leaving 14 bases between them. The CDR3 loop spans 14 amino acids. Germline V gives CDR1 SGHTA, CDR2 FQGNSA. CDR3 nucleotide sequence: TGTGCCAGCAGCCCAAGAGGGGGGATCACTGAAGCTTTCTTT. It is translated as CASSPRGGITEAFF.

Only one count was recorded for this clone. The chain employs TRBV28 and TRBJ1-2; TRBD1 matches 10 bases. The CDR3 consists of 13 residues. V lost 3 bases to trimming and J lost 6 bases; unmatched junction nucleotides: 1. Germline V gene data show CDR1 as MDHEN and CDR2 as SYDVKM. CDR3 sequence reads: CASSFGTGDGYTF. As DNA, the CDR3 is TGTGCCAGCAGTTTCGGGACAGGGGATGGCTACACCTTC.

The chain is built from TRBV2 and TRBJ2-4, with TRBD1 matching 9 bases. The germline V gene has CDR1 SNHLY and CDR2 FYNNEI. J lost 9 bases, V lost 2 bases, and 2 bases had no gene match. The CDR3 consists of 13 residues. The CDR3 DNA reads TGTGCCAGCAGTGAACGACAGGGGGTCATTCAGTACTTC. This gives the protein CASSERQGVIQYF.

V usage is TRBV7-6 and J usage is TRBJ1-2; D not resolved. This CDR3 has 14 amino acids. CDR1 is SGHVS and CDR2 is FNYEAQ in the germline V gene. The germline V and J ends were trimmed by 5 bases and 0 bases, with 10 bases remaining between them. This CDR3 is CASSPVGANYGYTF. As DNA, the CDR3 is TGTGCCAGCAGCCCAGTAGGAGCTAACTATGGCTACACCTTC.

The V call is TRBV5-8, the J call TRBJ2-6; D remains ambiguous. The V gene's germline CDR1 is SGHTS and CDR2 YDEGEE. Deletions cut 2 bases from V and 1 base from J, with 1 base between. CDR3 length: 13 residues. DNA of the CDR3: TGTGCCAGCAGCTTTTCTGGGGCCAACGTCCTGACTTTC. This translates into CASSFSGANVLTF.

This chain uses TRBV5-1 with TRBJ2-3, with D perhaps TRBD2 (7 bases). The V end was cut by 0 bases, the J end by 4 bases, with 15 bases between. Germline V gene sequence: CDR1 SGHRS, CDR2 YFSETQ. CDR3 size: 16 residues. The CDR3 DNA sequence: TGCGCCAGCAGCTTGGTGGTCGGGGGGCCCCCAGATACGCAGTATTTT. Protein sequence: CASSLVVGGPPDTQYF.